The 28 T cell receptor beta chains below come from one sample, sequenced in a study of cytomegalovirus exposure and HLA in healthy donors. The PCR was carried out with 60 Vbeta primers and 13 Jbeta primers. Profiled with immunoSEQ multiplex PCR; TCRdb holds only in-frame clones, not every one. Altogether about 140,000 clones are present, approximately 82% being singletons, with the ten largest covering approximately 2%. Sequenced input: PBMCs. The receptors were sampled from a woman aged 40 to 50 in good health and CMV-seronegative.

V and J are TRBV28 and TRBJ2-5; unclear D gene. This CDR3 region has 13 residues. The ends were cut back, 3 bases at V and 5 bases at J, with 10 bases in the middle. CDR1 MDHEN and CDR2 SYDVKM come from the germline V gene. CDR3 protein: CASSLRQPETQYF. The CDR3 DNA follows: TGTGCCAGCAGTTTGCGTCAACCCGAGACCCAGTACTTC. The variable domain in full, with the rest retrieved from reference TRBV28 and TRBJ2-5, is DVKVTQSSRYLVKRTGEKVFLECVQDMDHENMFWYRQDPGLGLRLIYFSYDVKMKEKGDIPEGYSVSREKKERFSLILESASTNQTSMYLCASSLRQPETQYFGPGTRLLVL.

The rearrangement uses TRBV7-9 and TRBJ2-1, with 9 bases that match TRBD2. Germline V CDR1 and CDR2: SEHNR, FQNEAQ (reference sequence). The CDR3 runs to 14 residues. The V and J ends lost 3 bases and 13 bases, in that order; junction bases with no gene match: 10. CDR3 sequence reads: CASSFLEREVEQFF. The CDR3 nucleotides read TGTGCCAGCAGCTTTCTGGAGCGGGAGGTGGAACAGTTCTTC. The full variable domain, rest sourced from reference TRBV7-9 and TRBJ2-1, is DTGVSQNPRHKITKRGQNVTFRCDPISEHNRLYWYRQTLGQGPEFLTYFQNEAQLEKSRLLSDRFSAERPKGSFSTLEIQRTEQGDSAMYLCASSFLEREVEQFFGPGTRLTVL.

This chain links TRBV18 with TRBJ1-2; maybe TRBD1 (6 bases). CDR1 is KGHSH, CDR2 LQKENI, per germline. The CDR3 has 13 residues. V was pared by 6 bases and J by 4 bases, with 12 bases between. CDR3 region: CASSIDRLYGYTF. In DNA form, the CDR3 reads TGTGCCAGCTCTATCGACAGGCTCTATGGCTACACCTTC.

As for this clone: One junction end does not reproduce the germline sequence, and a read error may be involved. This chain links TRBV10-3 with TRBJ1-6; 10 bases align to TRBD1. This CDR3 region has 13 residues. The germline gives CDR1 ENHRY, CDR2 SYGVKD. CDR3 bases: TGTGCCAACAGTCGGGACAGGGGATCACCCCTCCACTTT. Translating it yields CANSRDRGSPLHF.

This rearrangement joins TRBV11-2 to TRBJ1-4; no clear D gene. The CDR3 has 17 residues. V lost 0 bases to trimming and J lost 5 bases, with 16 bases between them. The germline CDR1 and CDR2 sequences are SGHAT and FQNNGV. The CDR3 spells CASSLDHSRGWNEKLFF. The CDR3 nucleotides read TGTGCCAGCAGCTTAGATCATTCCCGCGGATGGAATGAAAAACTGTTTTTT.

About this clone itself: An end of the junction differs from the germline gene, which may be a read error. The chain links TRBV7-9 to TRBJ2-5; D gene unclear. The CDR3 runs to 13 residues. Germline CDR1 reads SEHNR; CDR2 reads FQNEAQ (reference sequence). The CDR3 sequence is CSSSKRWLETQYF. The CDR3 nucleotides are TGTTCCAGCTCTAAGAGGTGGTTAGAGACCCAGTACTTC.

The V and J genes are TRBV11-2 and TRBJ2-3; TRBD2 might be the D (6 bases). V was cut by 7 bases and J by 8 bases, with 19 bases left in between. The germline V gene encodes CDR1 SGHAT and CDR2 FQNNGV. CDR3 length equals 14 residues. Here the CDR3 reads CASTWEGGIGTQYF. The DNA of the CDR3 is TGTGCCAGCACATGGGAAGGAGGGATCGGTACGCAGTATTTT.

The chain couples TRBV18 to TRBJ2-5, with 10 bases matching TRBD1. The J call is doubtful: the DNA matches TRBJ2-7 better. Germline V gives CDR1 KGHSH, CDR2 LQKENI. The CDR3 totals 14 residues. CDR3 nucleotide sequence: TGTGCCAGCTCGTCGGACAGGGGGGCCTACGAGCAGTACTTC. Translation: CASSSDRGAYEQYF.

This chain uses TRBV27 with TRBJ2-1, with 11 bases matching TRBD2. CDR3 size: 15 residues. J was trimmed by 5 bases and V by 6 bases; bases with no gene match: 6. Germline values: CDR1 MNHEY, CDR2 SMNVEV (reference sequence). The CDR3 DNA reads as TGTGCCAGCAGGGGGACTAGCGGAGTTCACAATGAGCAGTTCTTC. Its protein is CASRGTSGVHNEQFF.

This clone was counted once. The chain employs TRBV19 and TRBJ1-5, with 10 positions matching TRBD1. The CDR3 loop spans 15 amino acids. With 1 base clipped from V and 9 bases from J, the junction kept 6 bases outside the gene matches. Germline CDR1 reads LNHDA; CDR2 reads SQIVND (reference sequence). DNA of the CDR3: TGTGCCAGTAGTATAGTTGGGACAGGGGATCTGCCCCAGCATTTT. It codes for CASSIVGTGDLPQHF.

This clone was observed once. As DNA, the CDR3 is TGTGCCAGCAGTGGGCAAACCGGGTCTTATAGCAATCAGCCCCAGCATTTT. Its translation is CASSGQTGSYSNQPQHF. The V gene is TRBV25-1, the J gene TRBJ1-5; D ambiguous. Trimming removed 4 bases from V and 0 bases from J, with 16 bases in between. Germline CDR1 reads MGHDK; CDR2 reads SYGVNS. CDR3 length: 17 residues.

CDR3 sequence: CASSLLGNQPQHF. The DNA for the CDR3 is TGTGCCAGCAGTTTGTTAGGCAATCAGCCCCAGCATTTT. The chain links TRBV27 to TRBJ1-5; no clear D gene. The CDR3 covers 13 residues. Trimming left V 3 bases short and J 2 bases short, with 5 bases between. CDR1 MNHEY and CDR2 SMNVEV come from the germline V gene (reference sequence).

The chain combines TRBV14 with TRBJ2-7; 7 bases line up with TRBD2. Unmatched junction bases numbered 12, after V lost 7 bases and J lost 6 bases. CDR1 SGHDN and CDR2 FVKESK come from the germline V gene. CDR3 length: 14 amino acids. This chain's CDR3 is CASKVGGSPGEQYF. In DNA form, the CDR3 reads TGTGCCAGCAAGGTGGGGGGGAGTCCTGGCGAGCAGTACTTC.

The V gene is TRBV5-4, the J gene TRBJ2-5; possible D gene TRBD1, 8 bases. CDR3 length: 16 amino acids. Between the trimmed V and J ends, which lost 1 base and 1 base, there was a span of 14 bases. The germline V gene encodes CDR1 SGHNT and CDR2 YYREEE (reference sequence). The CDR3 bases are TGTGCCAGCAGCTTGTCCAGCGGGACAGGCCAAGAGACCCAGTACTTC. Translation gives CASSLSSGTGQETQYF.

This clone was observed a single time. The V gene is TRBV5-6, the J gene TRBJ2-7, with 7 bases aligning to TRBD2. CDR1 SGHDT and CDR2 YYEEEE come from the germline V gene. The trim removed 4 bases at V and 4 bases at J, leaving 11 bases unmatched. This CDR3 has 15 residues. The CDR3 here is CASSPIAGVRYEQYF. The CDR3 nucleotides are TGTGCCAGCAGCCCCATCGCGGGAGTTCGGTACGAGCAGTACTTC.

The chain carries TRBV19 and TRBJ1-3; D is unclear. The germline gives CDR1 LNHDA, CDR2 SQIVND (reference sequence). The V end was cut by 5 bases, the J end by 4 bases, with 18 bases between. The CDR3 sequence is 16 residues long. The CDR3 DNA sequence: TGTGCCAGTAGTCTCCCCCGTTCGCAGTCCGGAAACACCATATATTTT. Amino acid sequence: CASSLPRSQSGNTIYF.

The J gene is TRBJ2-7, the V gene TRBV5-5; 8 positions agree with TRBD1. The CDR3 is 14 amino acids. In germline, CDR1 is SGHKS, CDR2 YYEKEE (reference sequence). The V segment lost 1 base and the J segment 5 bases; nucleotides outside the gene matches: 5. CDR3 sequence: CASSLNRGSNEQYF. CDR3 nucleotides: TGTGCCAGCAGCTTGAACAGGGGGTCCAACGAGCAGTACTTC. Based on the CDR3 plus reference TRBV5-5 and TRBJ2-7, the full variable domain is DAGVTQSPTHLIKTRGQQVTLRCSPISGHKSVSWYQQVLGQGPQFIFQYYEKEERGRGNFPDRFSARQFPNYSSELNVNALLLGDSALYLCASSLNRGSNEQYFGPGTRLTVT.

This chain joins TRBV5-1 and TRBJ1-1, with 9 positions matching TRBD1. Trimming took 4 bases from V and 4 from J; bases not matched to a gene: 11. Germline V gene sequence: CDR1 SGHRS, CDR2 YFSETQ. This CDR3 region has 16 residues. This chain's CDR3 is CASSPPGQGVSTEAFF. The CDR3 DNA reads as TGCGCCAGCAGCCCCCCGGGACAGGGAGTCTCCACTGAAGCTTTCTTT.

V and J are TRBV6-6 and TRBJ2-2; TRBD2 is a possible D gene (6 bases). This CDR3 spans 15 amino acids. The germline V and J ends were trimmed by 1 base and 3 bases, with 9 bases remaining between them. Germline CDR1 and CDR2: MNHNY and SVGAGI (reference sequence). The CDR3 here is CASSYLRRDTGELFF. The CDR3 bases are TGTGCCAGCAGTTACTTACGGAGGGACACCGGGGAGCTGTTTTTT.

The chain is built from TRBV19 and TRBJ2-3; 10 nucleotides agree with TRBD2. The junction had 10 bases not matched to a gene; V was cut back by 5 bases and J by 2 bases. The CDR3 totals 17 residues. Germline assignment: CDR1 LNHDA and CDR2 SQIVND (reference sequence). This CDR3 is CASSGPAGGLPTDTQYF. The CDR3 coding sequence is TGTGCCAGTAGTGGGCCAGCGGGAGGGCTACCCACAGATACGCAGTATTTT.

V usage is TRBV6-5 and J usage is TRBJ2-2; TRBD1 aligns across 9 bases. Unmatched junction bases numbered 5, after V lost 5 bases and J lost 4 bases. CDR1 is MNHEY, CDR2 SVGAGI, per germline. This CDR3 region has 15 residues. CDR3 nucleotides: TGTGCCAGCAGTGGGGGGACAGGGATCACCGGGGAGCTGTTTTTT. Protein product: CASSGGTGITGELFF.

The chain is built from TRBV28 and TRBJ2-2; 7 bases line up with TRBD2. Germline V gives CDR1 MDHEN, CDR2 SYDVKM. The length of the CDR3 is 15 residues. Trimming at V came to 1 base and at J to 4 bases, leaving 3 bases not matched to a gene. The CDR3 nucleotides read TGTGCCAGCAGTTTATATAGCGGGTCCACCGGGGAGCTGTTTTTT. Its translation: CASSLYSGSTGELFF.

The chain is built from TRBV6-5 and TRBJ1-6, with D possibly being TRBD1 (6 bases). Germline lookup yields CDR1 MNHEY and CDR2 SVGAGI. The CDR3 contains 14 residues. The ends were cut back, 5 bases at V and 4 bases at J, with 9 bases in the middle. CDR3 sequence reads: CASSPQGYNSPLHF. The DNA for the CDR3 is TGTGCCAGCAGTCCTCAGGGGTATAATTCACCCCTCCACTTT.

This clone occurred once. The chain couples TRBV18 to TRBJ1-3, with D perhaps TRBD1 (6 bases). Per the germline V gene, CDR1 is KGHSH and CDR2 is LQKENI. The ends were cut back, 6 bases at V and 3 bases at J, with 12 bases in the middle. The CDR3 consists of 14 residues. The CDR3 DNA sequence: TGTGCCAGCTCTATGGGACAAGATGGAAACACCATATATTTT. Translated: CASSMGQDGNTIYF.

In its sample, this clone was seen once. The chain carries TRBV5-1 and TRBJ1-5; D is undetermined. Germline lookup yields CDR1 SGHRS and CDR2 YFSETQ. Trimming cost V 2 bases and J 6 bases, with 12 bases left between them. This CDR3 is built from 14 residues. The CDR3 protein is CASSFSHGSQPQHF. The CDR3 DNA reads TGCGCCAGCAGCTTCTCACACGGGAGTCAGCCCCAGCATTTT.

J is TRBJ2-7 and V is TRBV4-3, with TRBD2 matching 13 bases. Germline loops: CDR1 LGHNA, CDR2 YSLEER. CDR3 length: 19 amino acids. J lost 4 bases, V lost 1 base, and 13 bases had no gene match. CDR3 region: CASSQGLGIRTSGSYEQYF. CDR3 nucleotides: TGCGCCAGCAGCCAAGGCTTAGGAATTAGGACTAGCGGGAGTTACGAGCAGTACTTC.

The gene calls are TRBV9 and TRBJ2-2; D ambiguous. CDR3 length equals 14 residues. Germline V CDR1 and CDR2: SGDLS, YYNGEE. The V and J ends lost 2 bases and 0 bases respectively, with 5 bases between them. The chain's CDR3 is CASSVSANTGELFF. The CDR3 region has the DNA TGTGCCAGCAGCGTCTCCGCGAACACCGGGGAGCTGTTTTTT.

This chain joins TRBV5-1 and TRBJ1-2, with D perhaps matching TRBD1 (6 bases). The CDR3 spans 14 residues. The germline V gene encodes CDR1 SGHRS and CDR2 YFSETQ. Trimming removed 7 bases from V and 3 bases from J, with 16 bases in between. The CDR3 DNA reads TGCGCCAGCTCAAAAATAGAGGGGGACTATGGCTACACCTTC. It translates to CASSKIEGDYGYTF. The whole variable domain, filled in from reference TRBV5-1 and TRBJ1-2, reads KAGVTQTPRYLIKTRGQQVTLSCSPISGHRSVSWYQQTPGQGLQFLFEYFSETQRNKGNFPGRFSGRQFSNSRSEMNVSTLELGDSALYLCASSKIEGDYGYTFGSGTRLTVV.